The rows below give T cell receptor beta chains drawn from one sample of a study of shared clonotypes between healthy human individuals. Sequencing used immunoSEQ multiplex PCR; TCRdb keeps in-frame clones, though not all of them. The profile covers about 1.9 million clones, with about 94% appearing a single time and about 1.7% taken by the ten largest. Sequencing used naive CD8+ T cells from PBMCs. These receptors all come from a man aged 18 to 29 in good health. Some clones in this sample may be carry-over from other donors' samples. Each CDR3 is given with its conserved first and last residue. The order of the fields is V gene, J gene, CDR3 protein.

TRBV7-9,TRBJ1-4,CASSSPDLGEKLFF
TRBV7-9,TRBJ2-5,CASSPFRDRGWNPETQYF
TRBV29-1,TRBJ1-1,CSVAGGANTEAFF
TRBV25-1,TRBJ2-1,CASSEYLDNEQFF
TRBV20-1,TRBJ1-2,CSAKDRYGYTF
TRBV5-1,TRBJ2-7,CASSLSGNEQYF
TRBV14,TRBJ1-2,CASSQLAGGADGYTF
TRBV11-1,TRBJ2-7,CASSSDRDEVGPYEQYF
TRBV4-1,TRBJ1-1,CASSQEPGLPNTEAFF
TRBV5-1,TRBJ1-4,CASSYSQGTGEKLFF